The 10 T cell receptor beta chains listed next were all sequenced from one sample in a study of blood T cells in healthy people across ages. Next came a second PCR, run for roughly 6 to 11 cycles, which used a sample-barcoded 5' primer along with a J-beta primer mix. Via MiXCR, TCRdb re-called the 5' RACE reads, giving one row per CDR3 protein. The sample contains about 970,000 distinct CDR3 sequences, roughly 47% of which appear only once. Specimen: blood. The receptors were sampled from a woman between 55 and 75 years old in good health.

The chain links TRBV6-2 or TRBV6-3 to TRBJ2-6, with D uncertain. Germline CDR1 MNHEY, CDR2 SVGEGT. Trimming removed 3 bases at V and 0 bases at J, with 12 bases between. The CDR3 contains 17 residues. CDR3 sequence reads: CASSYAASASGANVLTF. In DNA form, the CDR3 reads TGTGCCAGCAGTTATGCTGCTTCTGCCTCTGGGGCCAACGTCCTGACTTTC.

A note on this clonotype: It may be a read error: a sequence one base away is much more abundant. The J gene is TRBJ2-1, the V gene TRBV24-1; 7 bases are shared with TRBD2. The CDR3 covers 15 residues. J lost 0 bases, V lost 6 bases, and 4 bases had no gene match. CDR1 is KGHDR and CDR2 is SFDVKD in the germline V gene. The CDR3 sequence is CATSTSAYSYNEQFF. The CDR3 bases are TGTGCCACCAGTACTAGCGCCTACTCCTACAATGAGCAGTTCTTC.

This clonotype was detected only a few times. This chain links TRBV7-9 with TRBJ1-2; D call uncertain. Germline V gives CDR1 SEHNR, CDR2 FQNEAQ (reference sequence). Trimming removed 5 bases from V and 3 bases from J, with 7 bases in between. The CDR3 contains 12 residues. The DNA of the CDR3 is TGTGCCAGCAGCCGGCTCGACTATGGCTACACCTTC. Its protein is CASSRLDYGYTF. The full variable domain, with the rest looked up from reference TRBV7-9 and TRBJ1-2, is DTGVSQNPRHKITKRGQNVTFRCDPISEHNRLYWYRQTLGQGPEFLTYFQNEAQLEKSRLLSDRFSAERPKGSFSTLEIQRTEQGDSAMYLCASSRLDYGYTFGSGTRLTVV.

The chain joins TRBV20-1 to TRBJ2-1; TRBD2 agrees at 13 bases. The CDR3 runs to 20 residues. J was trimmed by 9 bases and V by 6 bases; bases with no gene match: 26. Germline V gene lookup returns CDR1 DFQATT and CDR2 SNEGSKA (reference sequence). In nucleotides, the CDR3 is TGCAGTGCCTCACCACCTCTACTAGCGGGGGGGCGGCTTGCTCGTTTTGAGCAGTTCTTC. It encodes CSASPPLLAGGRLARFEQFF.

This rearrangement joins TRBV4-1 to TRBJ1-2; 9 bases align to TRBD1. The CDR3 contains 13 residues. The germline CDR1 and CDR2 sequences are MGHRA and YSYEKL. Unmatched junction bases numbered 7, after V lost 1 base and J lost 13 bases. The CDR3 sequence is CASSQGQGGFTTF. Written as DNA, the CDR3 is TGCGCCAGCAGCCAAGGACAGGGGGGCTTTACCACCTTC.

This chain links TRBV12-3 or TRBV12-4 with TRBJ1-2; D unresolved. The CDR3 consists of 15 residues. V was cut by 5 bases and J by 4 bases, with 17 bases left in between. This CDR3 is CASSPGPELGYGYTF. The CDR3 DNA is TGTGCCAGCAGTCCAGGCCCGGAGTTGGGCTATGGCTACACCTTC.

CDR3 region: CSANRDRGWEQYF. Written as DNA, the CDR3 is TGCAGTGCTAACCGGGACAGGGGCTGGGAGCAGTACTTC. This sequence joins TRBV20-1 and TRBJ2-7; TRBD1 matches at 10 bases. From germline, CDR1 is DFQATT and CDR2 SNEGSKA (reference sequence). CDR3 size: 13 residues. J lost 7 bases, V lost 4 bases, and 7 bases had no gene match.

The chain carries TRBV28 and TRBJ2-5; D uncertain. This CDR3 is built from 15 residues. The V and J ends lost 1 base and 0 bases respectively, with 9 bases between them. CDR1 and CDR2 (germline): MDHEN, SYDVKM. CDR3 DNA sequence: TGTGCCAGCAGTTTATTTTTATCGTACCAAGAGACCCAGTACTTC. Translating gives CASSLFLSYQETQYF.

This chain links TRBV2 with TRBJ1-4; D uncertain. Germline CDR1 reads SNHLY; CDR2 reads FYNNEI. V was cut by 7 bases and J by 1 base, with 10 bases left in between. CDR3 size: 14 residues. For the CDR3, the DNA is TGTGCCAGCACAAGGGAGCGAACTAATGAAAAACTGTTTTTT. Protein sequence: CASTRERTNEKLFF.

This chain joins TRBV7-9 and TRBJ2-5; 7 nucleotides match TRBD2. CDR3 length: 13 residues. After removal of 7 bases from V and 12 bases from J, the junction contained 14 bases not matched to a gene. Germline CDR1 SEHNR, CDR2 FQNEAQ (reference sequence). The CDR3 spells CASTSLAPAEEYF. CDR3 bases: TGTGCCAGCACCTCACTAGCGCCCGCGGAGGAGTACTTC.